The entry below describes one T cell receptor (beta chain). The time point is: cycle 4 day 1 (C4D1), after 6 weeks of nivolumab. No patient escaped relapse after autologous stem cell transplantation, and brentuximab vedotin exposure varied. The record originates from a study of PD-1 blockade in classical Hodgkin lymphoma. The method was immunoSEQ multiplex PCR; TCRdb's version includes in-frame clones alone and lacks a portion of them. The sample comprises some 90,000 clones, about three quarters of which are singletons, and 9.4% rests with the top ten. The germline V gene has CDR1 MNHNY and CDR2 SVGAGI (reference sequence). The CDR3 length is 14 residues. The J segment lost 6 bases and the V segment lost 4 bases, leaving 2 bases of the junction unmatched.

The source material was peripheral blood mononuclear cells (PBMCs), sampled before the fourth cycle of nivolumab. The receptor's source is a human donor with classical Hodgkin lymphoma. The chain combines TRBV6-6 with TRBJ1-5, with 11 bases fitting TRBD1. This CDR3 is CASSSDRGLQPQHF. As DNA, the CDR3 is TGTGCCAGCAGTTCGGACAGGGGGCTTCAGCCCCAGCATTTT.